These 30 T cell receptor beta chains came from one sample sequenced in a study of T cells after yellow fever vaccination. TCRdb used MiXCR to reprocess the 5' RACE reads, holding one entry per CDR3 protein. The sample lists approximately 250,000 distinct CDR3 sequences; about 3.9% were seen once. Material: PBMCs, obtained 15 days after the yellow fever booster vaccination. The receptors stem from a man younger than 30 who received the YFV17D yellow fever vaccine.

This clonotype was found many times. This chain links TRBV7-2 with TRBJ2-5; 10 nucleotides align to TRBD2. CDR1 is SGHTA and CDR2 is FQGNSA in the germline V gene. V was clipped by 3 bases and J by 7 bases; unmatched bases: 17. The length of the CDR3 is 18 residues. This CDR3 reads CASSFGTKSPLAGRTQYF. In DNA form, the CDR3 reads TGTGCCAGCAGCTTCGGGACCAAATCTCCACTAGCGGGGAGGACCCAGTACTTC. Combining the CDR3 with reference TRBV7-2 and TRBJ2-5 gives the whole variable domain GAGVSQSPSNKVTEKGKDVELRCDPISGHTALYWYRQSLGQGLEFLIYFQGNSAPDKSGLPSDRFSAERTGGSVSTLTIQRTQQEDSAVYLCASSFGTKSPLAGRTQYFGPGTRLLVL.

This clonotype has at least ten counts. The chain recombines TRBV7-9 with TRBJ2-6, with unresolved D. The germline V gene has CDR1 SEHNR and CDR2 FQNEAQ (reference sequence). V was trimmed by 2 bases and J by 0 bases, leaving 5 bases between them. The CDR3 contains 15 residues. CDR3: CASSLTDSGANVLTF. As DNA, the CDR3 is TGTGCCAGCAGCTTAACCGACTCTGGGGCCAACGTCCTGACTTTC. Filled out from reference TRBV7-9 and TRBJ2-6, the complete variable domain reads DTGVSQNPRHKITKRGQNVTFRCDPISEHNRLYWYRQTLGQGPEFLTYFQNEAQLEKSRLLSDRFSAERPKGSFSTLEIQRTEQGDSAMYLCASSLTDSGANVLTFGAGSRLTVL.

There are many counts of this clonotype. The genes are TRBV7-9 and TRBJ2-7, with 8 bases identical to TRBD1. Looked up from germline, CDR1 is SEHNR and CDR2 is FQNEAQ (reference sequence). V gave up 6 bases and J gave up 6 bases; unmatched junction bases: 16. The CDR3 length is 16 residues. The CDR3 is CASRQHPPQGGGEQYF. For the CDR3, the DNA is TGTGCCAGCAGACAACACCCCCCACAGGGGGGTGGCGAGCAGTACTTC.

At least ten counts were recorded for this clonotype. The rearrangement joins TRBV21-1 to TRBJ1-6. TRBV21-1 is a recognized pseudogene. The CDR3 runs to 14 residues. CDR3 DNA sequence: TGTGCCAGCAGGCGGAGAGAATATAATTCACCCCTCCACTTT. It specifies CASRRREYNSPLHF.

This clonotype was seen ten or more times. This chain links TRBV12-3 or TRBV12-4 with TRBJ1-5; 7 bases line up with TRBD1. This CDR3 spans 15 amino acids. Trimming took 6 bases from V and 1 from J; bases not matched to a gene: 6. The CDR3 loop reads CASRIGTASNQPQHF. The DNA for the CDR3 is TGTGCCAGCAGGATCGGGACAGCCAGCAATCAGCCCCAGCATTTT.

This clonotype was seen at least ten times. V usage is TRBV27 and J usage is TRBJ2-3, with 14 bases that match TRBD2. Looked up from germline, CDR1 is MNHEY and CDR2 is SMNVEV (reference sequence). This CDR3 is 19 amino acids long. Unmatched junction bases numbered 6, after V lost 1 base and J lost 0 bases. The CDR3 protein is CASSLYGTSGSASTDTQYF. The CDR3 DNA follows: TGTGCCAGCAGTTTATACGGGACTAGCGGGAGTGCTAGCACAGATACGCAGTATTTT.

This clonotype was seen ten or more times. This chain connects TRBV5-5 to TRBJ2-1; 10 positions agree with TRBD2. The junction had 11 bases not matched to a gene; V was cut back by 2 bases and J by 9 bases. The CDR3 spans 16 residues. The V gene's germline CDR1 is SGHKS and CDR2 YYEKEE (reference sequence). The CDR3 nucleotides are TGTGCCAGCAGCTTTAATTTTGCTAGCGGGGGCGGTGAGCAGTTCTTC. It codes for CASSFNFASGGGEQFF.

This clonotype was picked up a small number of times. The chain has TRBV28 and TRBJ2-7; TRBD1 might be the D (5 bases). V dropped 5 bases and J dropped 6 bases, with 8 bases sitting between them. The germline gives CDR1 MDHEN, CDR2 SYDVKM. CDR3 length equals 11 residues. The CDR3 DNA is TGTGCCAGCAGTGACAGTAGCGAGCAGTACTTC. Translated: CASSDSSEQYF.

In its sample, this clonotype was seen many times. V and J are TRBV30 and TRBJ2-7; D may be TRBD2 (7 bases). Germline V gene sequence: CDR1 GTSNPN, CDR2 SVGIG (reference sequence). This CDR3 spans 14 amino acids. The V gene lost 4 bases and the J gene lost 4 bases, with 17 bases spanning the gap. CDR3 sequence: CAWKARGGGYEQYF. The CDR3 region has the DNA TGTGCCTGGAAAGCTAGAGGGGGAGGGTACGAGCAGTACTTC.

Ten or more counts support this clonotype. V is TRBV4-3 and J is TRBJ2-5; no reliable D call. In germline, CDR1 is LGHNA, CDR2 YSLEER. V lost 1 base, J lost 5 bases, and 8 bases lay in between. The CDR3 length is 13 residues. This CDR3 is CASSQGASETQYF. CDR3 sequence (DNA): TGCGCCAGCAGCCAAGGTGCTTCGGAGACCCAGTACTTC.

Ten or more counts support this clonotype. This rearrangement joins TRBV6-6 to TRBJ2-7; 8 positions agree with TRBD2. CDR1 and CDR2 from the germline V gene are MNHNY and SVGAGI (reference sequence). After removal of 10 bases from V and 2 bases from J, the junction contained 10 bases not matched to a gene. The CDR3 has 14 amino acids. In DNA form, the CDR3 reads TGTGCCACCAAGGGAGCGGGGGCCACCTACGAGCAGTACTTC. This gives the protein CATKGAGATYEQYF.

This clonotype appeared many times. The chain links TRBV7-2 to TRBJ2-3; 8 bases are a match to TRBD2. Germline V gene lookup returns CDR1 SGHTA and CDR2 FQGNSA. V dropped 4 bases and J dropped 6; count of bases not matched to a gene: 0. The CDR3 covers 12 residues. In DNA form, the CDR3 reads TGTGCCAGCAGCTCTAGCGGGGATACGCAGTATTTT. It yields the protein CASSSSGDTQYF.

This clonotype was counted many times. V gene TRBV5-6 combines with J gene TRBJ1-5; D is unclear. Trimming stripped 0 bases from V and 4 bases from J, with 8 bases between. Germline CDR1 reads SGHDT; CDR2 reads YYEEEE. CDR3 length: 14 residues. CDR3 in amino acids: CASSLAGLNQPQHF. The CDR3 DNA reads as TGTGCCAGCAGCTTGGCGGGATTAAATCAGCCCCAGCATTTT.

This clonotype was seen a handful of times. The chain recombines TRBV6-1 with TRBJ1-2; no firm D call. Germline lookup yields CDR1 MNHNS and CDR2 SASEGT. The V gene lost 0 bases and the J gene lost 4 bases, with 9 bases spanning the gap. The CDR3 has 14 amino acids. CDR3 in amino acids: CASSEASLLYGYTF. The CDR3 DNA sequence: TGTGCCAGCAGTGAAGCAAGTCTCCTCTATGGCTACACCTTC.

This clonotype was observed at least ten times. V usage is TRBV7-9 and J usage is TRBJ2-1; D is possibly TRBD1 (6 bases). CDR3 length equals 15 residues. CDR1 and CDR2 (germline): SEHNR, FQNEAQ (reference sequence). Trimming stripped 1 base from V and 4 bases from J, with 11 bases between. CDR3 DNA: TGTGCCAGCAGCTTAGTCTCACAGGGATACAATGAGCAGTTCTTC. The encoded protein is CASSLVSQGYNEQFF.

This clonotype was detected ten times or more. The V gene is TRBV7-2, the J gene TRBJ2-5; no clear D gene. With 6 bases removed from V and 5 bases from J, the gap between germline ends came to 7 bases. Germline CDR1 is SGHTA and CDR2 is FQGNSA. The CDR3 is 11 amino acids. The CDR3 spells CASRMGETQYF. The CDR3 DNA follows: TGTGCCAGCAGGATGGGGGAGACCCAGTACTTC.

This clonotype appeared a few times. The genes are TRBV10-3 and TRBJ1-4, with TRBD1 matching 7 bases. With 8 bases clipped from V and 3 bases from J, the junction kept 3 bases outside the gene matches. The germline CDR1 and CDR2 sequences are ENHRY and SYGVKD. The length of the CDR3 is 13 residues. The CDR3 loop reads CAIRQGANEKLFF. CDR3 DNA: TGTGCCATCCGACAGGGCGCTAATGAAAAACTGTTTTTT.

CDR3: CASSGEGNYGYTF. The CDR3 DNA reads as TGTGCCAGCAGTGGAGAGGGGAACTATGGCTACACCTTC. This chain links TRBV25-1 with TRBJ1-2; maybe TRBD1 (5 bases). The germline V gene has CDR1 MGHDK and CDR2 SYGVNS. There are 13 residues in the CDR3. The V end was cut by 4 bases, the J end by 2 bases, with 8 bases between.

This clonotype was observed many times. The rearrangement links TRBV20-1 to TRBJ2-3; D might be TRBD2 (5 bases). Germline CDR1 DFQATT, CDR2 SNEGSKA (reference sequence). The length of the CDR3 is 17 residues. The V and J ends lost 0 bases and 0 bases respectively, with 16 bases between them. CDR3 sequence (DNA): TGCAGTGCTAGAGATTTTTTTCGGGATTTTAGCACAGATACGCAGTATTTT. As protein: CSARDFFRDFSTDTQYF.

This clonotype has at least ten counts. The rearrangement links TRBV12-3 or TRBV12-4 to TRBJ1-5, with TRBD1 matching 7 bases. This CDR3 comprises 14 residues. V shed 5 bases, J shed 6 bases, and the junction held 7 bases outside the gene matches. This CDR3 reads CASSGTEFGQPQHF. As DNA, the CDR3 is TGTGCCAGCAGTGGGACAGAGTTCGGTCAGCCCCAGCATTTT.

There are many counts of this clonotype. This chain links TRBV20-1 with TRBJ2-5, with D uncertain. In germline, CDR1 is DFQATT, CDR2 SNEGSKA (reference sequence). The V end lost 7 bases, the J end lost 1 base, and 10 bases lay between the germline ends. This CDR3 is built from 12 residues. CDR3 in DNA: TGCAGTGTCCAGGCCCTCCAAGAGACCCAGTACTTC. This translates into CSVQALQETQYF.

Ten or more counts support this clonotype. V usage is TRBV4-1 and J usage is TRBJ2-7, with TRBD1 as a possible D gene (5 bases). The ends were cut back, 4 bases at V and 0 bases at J, with 13 bases in the middle. The germline CDR1 and CDR2 sequences are MGHRA and YSYEKL. This CDR3 comprises 15 residues. The CDR3 sequence: CASSRMSGISYEQYF. CDR3 sequence (DNA): TGCGCCAGCAGCCGAATGTCAGGGATCTCCTACGAGCAGTACTTC.

Ten or more counts support this clonotype. The rearrangement uses TRBV18 and TRBJ1-6; no clear D. The ends were cut back, 2 bases at V and 9 bases at J, with 8 bases in the middle. CDR3 length equals 13 residues. Germline lookup yields CDR1 KGHSH and CDR2 LQKENI. CDR3 amino acids: CASSPGSISPLHF. CDR3 DNA sequence: TGTGCCAGCTCACCAGGCAGTATTTCACCCCTCCACTTT. The full variable domain, rest sourced from reference TRBV18 and TRBJ1-6, is NAGVMQNPRHLVRRRGQEARLRCSPMKGHSHVYWYRQLPEEGLKFMVYLQKENIIDESGMPKERFSAEFPKEGPSILRIQQVVRGDSAAYFCASSPGSISPLHFGNGTRLTVT.

This clonotype came up many times. This chain links TRBV7-8 with TRBJ2-7, with D possibly being TRBD1 (5 bases). This CDR3 has 13 residues. Germline assignment: CDR1 SGHVS and CDR2 FQNEAQ. V lost 4 bases and J lost 2, with 9 bases in between. CDR3 sequence (DNA): TGTGCCAGCAGCTATGACAGAGCCTACGAGCAGTACGTC. Its translation is CASSYDRAYEQYV.

This clonotype was recorded at least ten times. This chain links TRBV29-1 with TRBJ2-5, with D perhaps matching TRBD1 or TRBD2 (5 bases each). The V and J ends lost 5 bases and 5 bases respectively, with 18 bases between them. Per germline, CDR1 SQVTM and CDR2 ANQGSEA. The CDR3 contains 14 residues. In nucleotides, the CDR3 is TGCAGCGTTCGACCGGGACGGTTTGGTGAGACCCAGTACTTC. It translates to CSVRPGRFGETQYF.

In this sample, this clonotype turned up many times. The chain employs TRBV11-3 and TRBJ2-7, with TRBD1 identical over 7 bases. CDR3 length equals 14 residues. The J segment lost 5 bases and the V segment lost 6 bases, leaving 10 bases of the junction unmatched. Germline-derived CDR1 and CDR2 are SGHNT and YENEEA. In DNA form, the CDR3 reads TGTGCCAGCAGTATTCGACAGGGTCGAGACGAGCAGTACGTC. Protein sequence: CASSIRQGRDEQYV.

This clonotype was counted many times. V gene TRBV5-1 combines with J gene TRBJ2-1; 8 bases match TRBD1. The germline CDR1 and CDR2 sequences are SGHRS and YFSETQ. J was trimmed by 7 bases and V by 4 bases; bases with no gene match: 7. There are 14 residues in the CDR3. The CDR3 coding sequence is TGCGCCAGCAGCCGACAGGGGCTCCTTAATGAGCAGTTCTTC. This gives the protein CASSRQGLLNEQFF.

This clonotype was recorded many times. The J gene is TRBJ2-2, the V gene TRBV7-2, with a possible D match to TRBD2 (7 bases). Germline V gene sequence: CDR1 SGHTA, CDR2 FQGNSA. The V and J ends lost 1 base and 1 base respectively, with 22 bases between them. This CDR3 has 20 amino acids. The CDR3 sequence is CASSLGQLRGPEMNTGELFF. CDR3 DNA: TGTGCCAGCAGCTTAGGACAATTGCGGGGGCCCGAGATGAACACCGGGGAGCTGTTTTTT.

In its sample, this clonotype was seen many times. The V gene is TRBV7-9, the J gene TRBJ1-6; no clear D gene. CDR1 SEHNR and CDR2 FQNEAQ come from the germline V gene (reference sequence). Trimming pared 5 bases from V and 3 bases from J, leaving 14 bases between. The CDR3 covers 16 residues. Written as DNA, the CDR3 is TGTGCCAGCAGCCCCTCCCCCGGGGACTATAATTCACCCCTCCACTTT. Its protein product is CASSPSPGDYNSPLHF.

In its sample, this clonotype was seen many times. This sequence joins TRBV5-1 and TRBJ1-1; D is possibly TRBD1 (5 bases). This CDR3 has 14 residues. The germline gives CDR1 SGHRS, CDR2 YFSETQ. Trimming stripped 0 bases from V and 4 bases from J, with 10 bases between. The CDR3 reads CASSLDGGGTEAFF. CDR3 DNA: TGCGCCAGCAGCTTGGACGGGGGAGGCACTGAAGCTTTCTTT.